The clone carrying this TCR beta chain was observed a few times. This entry comes from a study of cytomegalovirus exposure and HLA in healthy donors. CDR3 length: 15 amino acids. Looked up from germline, CDR1 is SGHRS and CDR2 is YFSETQ. V gave up 4 bases and J gave up 3 bases, with 14 bases separating them. PCR was performed using 60 Vbeta and 13 Jbeta primers. Here immunoSEQ multiplex PCR was the method, and the copy in TCRdb shows in-frame clones only, minus some. The sample has 100,000 to 150,000 clones; 65% to 75% are singletons. The sequence was obtained from a woman in her fifties or sixties in good health and CMV-seropositive. V gene TRBV5-1 combines with J gene TRBJ2-4; D is possibly TRBD2 (6 bases). Sequencing was performed on PBMCs. CDR3 DNA sequence: TGCGCCAGCAGCCTCCGGGACTCCCACAAAAACATTCAGTACTTC. Its translation: CASSLRDSHKNIQYF. The full variable domain, completed using reference TRBV5-1 and TRBJ2-4, is KAGVTQTPRYLIKTRGQQVTLSCSPISGHRSVSWYQQTPGQGLQFLFEYFSETQRNKGNFPGRFSGRQFSNSRSEMNVSTLELGDSALYLCASSLRDSHKNIQYFGAGTRLSVL.